These 16 T cell receptor beta chains share one sample of origin, sequenced in a study of a mutant IDH1 vaccine in newly diagnosed glioma. What these receptors recognize is not known. Method: immunoSEQ multiplex PCR; TCRdb's copy keeps in-frame clones and lacks some. The data show tens of thousands of clones, less than 80% seen once. The time point: week 35, safety follow-up. Vaccination used 300 ug of mutant IDH1 20-mer peptide per dose, with topical imiquimod. The sample in question was PBMCs, obtained from a glioma patient whose treatment included an IDH1 peptide vaccine. These receptors originate from a man in his forties with glioma.

The chain combines TRBV5-1 with TRBJ2-1, with 8 bases that match TRBD2. The CDR3 totals 16 residues. Per germline, CDR1 SGHRS and CDR2 YFSETQ. V gave up 2 bases and J gave up 0 bases; unmatched junction bases: 4. This chain's CDR3 is CASSFVAGSSYNEQFF. The CDR3 DNA reads TGCGCCAGCAGCTTCGTAGCGGGGAGCTCCTACAATGAGCAGTTCTTC. The variable domain in full, completed from reference TRBV5-1 and TRBJ2-1, reads KAGVTQTPRYLIKTRGQQVTLSCSPISGHRSVSWYQQTPGQGLQFLFEYFSETQRNKGNFPGRFSGRQFSNSRSEMNVSTLELGDSALYLCASSFVAGSSYNEQFFGPGTRLTVL.

V usage is TRBV9 and J usage is TRBJ2-7; a weak D match, TRBD2 (6 bases). Trimming cost V 0 bases and J 3 bases, with 13 bases left between them. The CDR3 runs to 15 residues. Germline loops: CDR1 SGDLS, CDR2 YYNGEE. The CDR3 nucleotides read TGTGCCAGCAGCGTAGCTTTGACCGGGGGCTACGAGCAGTACGTC. Translated, it gives CASSVALTGGYEQYV.

The chain joins TRBV7-2 to TRBJ2-3; D gene unclear. This CDR3 is built from 14 residues. V lost 3 bases and J lost 4, with 11 bases in between. Germline V CDR1 and CDR2: SGHTA, FQGNSA. The CDR3: CASSLEIGSDTQYF. The CDR3 coding sequence is TGTGCCAGCAGCTTGGAAATCGGCTCAGATACGCAGTATTTT.

This chain uses TRBV29-1 with TRBJ2-1; 7 nucleotides agree with TRBD2. Germline values: CDR1 SQVTM, CDR2 ANQGSEA. Unmatched junction bases numbered 10, after V lost 6 bases and J lost 5 bases. The CDR3 length is 14 residues. This CDR3 reads CSVRRLAANNEQFF. The CDR3 region has the DNA TGCAGCGTCAGGCGGCTAGCGGCTAACAATGAGCAGTTCTTC.

The rearrangement joins TRBV4-1 to TRBJ1-2; 7 bases agree with TRBD1. The CDR3 loop spans 16 amino acids. Trimming at V came to 1 base and at J to 4 bases, leaving 9 bases not matched to a gene. The germline CDR1 and CDR2 sequences are MGHRA and YSYEKL. CDR3 in DNA: TGCGCCAGCAGCCAAGGTGGAAGGGGGCAGGTCTATGGCTACACCTTC. Protein: CASSQGGRGQVYGYTF.

The chain employs TRBV6-4 and TRBJ2-3; 9 bases match TRBD2. This CDR3 region has 16 residues. The germline V gene encodes CDR1 MRHNA and CDR2 SNTAGT. The trim removed 6 bases at V and 4 bases at J, leaving 11 bases unmatched. This CDR3 is CASSRSGGRASDTQYF. The CDR3 DNA follows: TGTGCCAGCAGCAGGTCGGGCGGGAGGGCATCAGATACGCAGTATTTT.

The chain has TRBV7-2 and TRBJ2-7; 7 bases match TRBD1. With 8 bases clipped from V and 3 bases from J, the junction kept 4 bases outside the gene matches. The CDR3 loop spans 12 amino acids. CDR1 is SGHTA and CDR2 is FQGNSA in the germline V gene. This CDR3 is CASPRQGYEQYF. The CDR3 bases are TGTGCCAGCCCCCGACAGGGCTACGAGCAGTACTTC.

This chain joins TRBV11-2 and TRBJ2-5; 8 nucleotides line up with TRBD1. This CDR3 spans 15 amino acids. The V gene end was trimmed by 5 bases and the J gene end by 7 bases; junction bases not matched to a gene: 12. Germline lookup yields CDR1 SGHAT and CDR2 FQNNGV. In nucleotides, the CDR3 is TGTGCCAGCAGCGCATACGGACAGGGAGCGGGGACCCAGTACTTC. Amino acids: CASSAYGQGAGTQYF.

By its share, this clone is medium-sized. J is TRBJ2-1 and V is TRBV12-5, with D uncertain. In germline, CDR1 is LGHNT, CDR2 FRNRAP. V lost 6 bases to trimming and J lost 15 bases, with 18 bases between them. This CDR3 is 12 amino acids long. The CDR3 is CASGPPTSKAFF. The CDR3, as DNA: TGTGCTAGTGGCCCTCCTACGAGCAAGGCGTTCTTC.

This clone was observed a handful of times. The chain joins TRBV5-6 to TRBJ1-4; no reliable D call. CDR1 SGHDT and CDR2 YYEEEE come from the germline V gene. Trimming took off 3 bases at V and 0 bases at J, with 9 bases between the two ends. The CDR3 is made up of 15 amino acids. The chain's CDR3 is CASSSRVSTNEKLFF. Here the CDR3 DNA reads TGTGCCAGCAGCTCCAGAGTTTCAACTAATGAAAAACTGTTTTTT.

The chain is built from TRBV9 and TRBJ2-3, with D possibly matching TRBD2 (5 bases). Germline CDR1 reads SGDLS; CDR2 reads YYNGEE. The CDR3 is made up of 16 amino acids. V gave up 0 bases and J gave up 1 base, with 12 bases separating them. The CDR3 region has the DNA TGTGCCAGCAGCGTAGAGCGGCGCTTCGGCACAGATACGCAGTATTTT. Protein sequence: CASSVERRFGTDTQYF.

This rearrangement joins TRBV2 to TRBJ2-7; 7 bases agree with TRBD2. The germline V gene encodes CDR1 SNHLY and CDR2 FYNNEI. This CDR3 is 15 amino acids long. With V trimmed by 4 bases and J by 2 bases, 8 bases remained unmatched. CDR3 residues: CASSGLQAGPYEQYF. Written as DNA, the CDR3 is TGTGCCAGCAGTGGTCTTCAAGCGGGGCCCTACGAGCAGTACTTC.

This chain joins TRBV5-4 and TRBJ1-2; a weak D match, TRBD1 (5 bases). CDR3 length: 16 amino acids. From germline, CDR1 is SGHNT and CDR2 YYREEE (reference sequence). V shed 4 bases and J shed 4 bases, with 20 bases lying between them. CDR3 amino acids: CASSGTSGILAYGYTF. In DNA form, the CDR3 reads TGTGCCAGCAGCGGGACCTCAGGGATTTTGGCCTATGGCTACACCTTC. The variable domain in full, with the rest retrieved from reference TRBV5-4 and TRBJ1-2, is ETGVTQSPTHLIKTRGQQVTLRCSSQSGHNTVSWYQQALGQGPQFIFQYYREEENGRGNFPPRFSGLQFPNYSSELNVNALELDDSALYLCASSGTSGILAYGYTFGSGTRLTVV.

The gene calls are TRBV14 and TRBJ2-3, with D unresolved. Germline lookup yields CDR1 SGHDN and CDR2 FVKESK. The CDR3 has 13 amino acids. V lost 7 bases and J 2 bases, leaving 10 bases between the germline ends. The CDR3 bases are TGTGCCAGCACTACGCGGCCCACAGATACGCAGTATTTT. This codes for CASTTRPTDTQYF.

The chain carries TRBV18 and TRBJ2-1, with 8 bases that match TRBD1. This CDR3 comprises 16 residues. V lost 0 bases to trimming and J lost 5 bases; unmatched junction nucleotides: 6. CDR1 and CDR2 from the germline V gene are KGHSH and LQKENI. The CDR3 loop is CASSPPQGASDNEQFF. The CDR3 DNA follows: TGTGCCAGCTCACCACCGCAGGGGGCGTCGGACAATGAGCAGTTCTTC.

The V and J genes are TRBV7-8 and TRBJ1-5, with 12 bases identical to TRBD1. V lost 4 bases and J lost 2; bases outside the gene matches: 6. This CDR3 is built from 17 residues. Germline V gives CDR1 SGHVS, CDR2 FQNEAQ. In nucleotides, the CDR3 is TGTGCCAGCAGCTCATCCGGGACAGGGGGCCGCAATCAGCCCCAGCATTTT. The encoded protein is CASSSSGTGGRNQPQHF.